What follows is one TCR beta chain and its context. Antigen: not known. This entry is derived from a study of shared clonotypes between healthy human individuals. The study's findings and limits: Rarefaction exposed incomplete sorted-subset sequencing despite large depth. The study found about 5% of naive CD4 clonotypes shared across a handful of donors.

The naive CD8 fraction comprised CD45RO-negative cells positively selected for CCR7 and excluded terminally differentiated effector memory CD45RA+ cells. Free of recent acute infections or vaccinations, the donors were healthy HIV-negative adults. TCRdb keeps only in-frame clones here, not all; method: immunoSEQ multiplex PCR. The sample carries 550,000 to 750,000 clones, 95% to 96% recorded once. This receptor was obtained from a woman in her twenties or thirties in good health. Sequences were obtained from naive CD8+ T cells sorted from blood.

The CDR3 DNA reads as TGTGCCAGCAGCTTAGGAGGACCCAGTGGGTACGAGCAGTACTTC. It codes for CASSLGGPSGYEQYF. V and J are TRBV7-9 and TRBJ2-7; the D is unclear. The germline V gene has CDR1 SEHNR and CDR2 FQNEAQ (reference sequence). V shed 1 base and J shed 4 bases, with 14 bases lying between them. The CDR3 is 15 residues long.